This passage covers 15 T cell receptor beta chains from one sample sequenced in a study of cytomegalovirus exposure and HLA in healthy donors. The PCR contained 60 Vbeta and 13 Jbeta primers. Assay: immunoSEQ multiplex PCR; the TCRdb copy retains only in-frame clones and omits some. Of over 150,000 clones in the sample, around 83% were seen once. Sequences were obtained from PBMCs. The receptors were sampled from a girl aged 2-9 years in good health and CMV-seropositive.

The chain links TRBV4-1 to TRBJ2-7; D possibly corresponds to TRBD1 (5 bases). The CDR3 contains 13 residues. Germline CDR1 MGHRA, CDR2 YSYEKL. V was clipped by 5 bases and J by 2 bases, with 10 bases between them. CDR3 in amino acids: CASSVTVPYEQYF. In DNA form, the CDR3 reads TGCGCCAGCAGCGTGACAGTGCCCTACGAGCAGTACTTC.

This sequence joins TRBV2 and TRBJ1-6, with D perhaps TRBD1 (6 bases). V shed 2 bases and J shed 8 bases, with 10 bases lying between them. Germline V lookup: CDR1 SNHLY, CDR2 FYNNEI. The CDR3 is 14 residues long. CDR3 nucleotides: TGTGCCAGCAGTGAAACAGGGTTGGATTCACCCCTCCACTTT. This translates into CASSETGLDSPLHF.

This sequence joins TRBV4-2 and TRBJ1-2; 8 positions agree with TRBD1. The CDR3 runs to 18 residues. Germline CDR1 and CDR2: LGHNA and YNFKEQ. V shed 0 bases and J 5 bases; nucleotides not matched to a gene: 14. The chain's CDR3 is CASSQDLLPTGEEYGYTF. The CDR3 bases are TGTGCCAGCAGCCAAGATCTCCTCCCGACAGGGGAGGAATATGGCTACACCTTC.

The chain carries TRBV28 and TRBJ2-7, with 10 positions matching TRBD1. The CDR3 sequence is 17 residues long. V was clipped by 6 bases and J by 4 bases; unmatched bases: 15. The germline CDR1 and CDR2 sequences are MDHEN and SYDVKM. DNA for the CDR3: TGTGCCAGCAGCTTCCTCAACCGGGACAGGGGCTTTTACGAGCAGTACTTC. It encodes CASSFLNRDRGFYEQYF.

The rearrangement joins TRBV11-3 to TRBJ2-7; TRBD1 matches at 8 bases. CDR1 is SGHNT, CDR2 YENEEA, per germline. Trimming took 3 bases from V and 3 from J; bases not matched to a gene: 7. This CDR3 spans 15 amino acids. Written as DNA, the CDR3 is TGTGCCAGCAGCTTGGGGACAGGTTTTTACTACGAGCAGTACTTC. It specifies CASSLGTGFYYEQYF.

The count of this clone is one. J is TRBJ2-7 and V is TRBV6-5; 8 bases align to TRBD1. The J segment lost 2 bases and the V segment lost 5 bases, leaving 8 bases of the junction unmatched. Per the germline V gene, CDR1 is MNHEY and CDR2 is SVGAGI. The length of the CDR3 is 15 residues. The CDR3 bases are TGTGCCAGCAGTGCGAGGACAGGGATCGCCTACGAGCAGTACTTC. This translates into CASSARTGIAYEQYF.

CDR3 nucleotide sequence: TGTGCCATCAGTGAGTCAGCGGGGGAGCTGTTTTTT. It specifies CAISESAGELFF. The rearrangement joins TRBV10-3 to TRBJ2-2; no clear D. Between the trimmed V and J ends, which lost 0 bases and 8 bases, there was a span of 4 bases. CDR1 is ENHRY and CDR2 is SYGVKD in the germline V gene. The CDR3 contains 12 residues.

The V call is TRBV7-9, the J call TRBJ2-5; 7 bases are shared with TRBD2. J lost 4 bases, V lost 1 base, and 9 bases had no gene match. The CDR3 is made up of 16 amino acids. Germline lookup yields CDR1 SEHNR and CDR2 FQNEAQ (reference sequence). The CDR3 region has the DNA TGTGCCAGCAGCTTAGATCCTGCGGGAGTAAGAGAGACCCAGTACTTC. This codes for CASSLDPAGVRETQYF. The variable domain in full, with the rest retrieved from reference TRBV7-9 and TRBJ2-5, is DTGVSQNPRHKITKRGQNVTFRCDPISEHNRLYWYRQTLGQGPEFLTYFQNEAQLEKSRLLSDRFSAERPKGSFSTLEIQRTEQGDSAMYLCASSLDPAGVRETQYFGPGTRLLVL.

The chain employs TRBV6-1 and TRBJ1-5; D call uncertain. Germline V gene lookup returns CDR1 MNHNS and CDR2 SASEGT. This CDR3 is built from 14 residues. V gave up 5 bases and J gave up 0 bases, with 8 bases separating them. The CDR3 loop reads CASSLLDSNQPQHF. The DNA of the CDR3 is TGTGCCAGCAGTTTACTCGATAGCAATCAGCCCCAGCATTTT.

The chain is built from TRBV28 and TRBJ2-1; 12 bases fit TRBD2. Losses at the gene ends were 5 bases for V and 0 bases for J; bases not matched to a gene: 8. CDR1 is MDHEN and CDR2 is SYDVKM in the germline V gene. The CDR3 runs 18 residues. The CDR3 spells CASSRRTSGASSYNEQFF. CDR3 bases: TGTGCCAGCAGTCGCAGGACTAGCGGGGCCAGCTCCTACAATGAGCAGTTCTTC.

The chain links TRBV5-6 to TRBJ1-2, with 7 positions matching TRBD1. CDR1 and CDR2 from the germline V gene are SGHDT and YYEEEE. The CDR3 has 15 residues. V lost 2 bases to trimming and J lost 1 base; unmatched junction nucleotides: 5. CDR3 protein: CASSLQTGFNYGYTF. CDR3 nucleotides: TGTGCCAGCAGCTTACAGACAGGGTTTAACTATGGCTACACCTTC.

DNA of the CDR3: TGTGCCATCCTCGAGCGGGAGCCTCGGGAGACCCAGTACTTC. Its translation is CAILEREPRETQYF. The genes are TRBV10-3 and TRBJ2-5, with 8 bases lining up with TRBD2. CDR3 length equals 14 residues. Germline V lookup: CDR1 ENHRY, CDR2 SYGVKD. V was clipped by 8 bases and J by 5 bases; unmatched bases: 10.

The chain recombines TRBV30 with TRBJ1-1, with 8 bases matching TRBD1. The CDR3 is 11 amino acids. Unmatched junction bases numbered 4, after V lost 3 bases and J lost 10 bases. Germline V gene data show CDR1 as GTSNPN and CDR2 as SVGIG (reference sequence). The CDR3 region is CAWRIDRGAFF. The CDR3 DNA is TGTGCCTGGAGAATTGACAGGGGAGCTTTCTTT.

The gene calls are TRBV11-2 and TRBJ1-6; 7 nucleotides align to TRBD1. This CDR3 has 14 amino acids. V trimming: 5 bases; J trimming: 13 bases; junction bases outside the gene matches: 11. From germline, CDR1 is SGHAT and CDR2 FQNNGV. The CDR3 is CASSLPGQFTPLHF. The CDR3 DNA sequence: TGTGCCAGCAGCCTCCCGGGACAGTTTACTCCCCTCCACTTT. Drawing the rest from reference TRBV11-2 and TRBJ1-6, the complete variable domain is EAGVAQSPRYKIIEKRQSVAFWCNPISGHATLYWYQQILGQGPKLLIQFQNNGVVDDSQLPKDRFSAERLKGVDSTLKIQPAKLEDSAVYLCASSLPGQFTPLHFGNGTRLTVT.

This clone is a singleton in its sample. The V and J genes are TRBV12-5 and TRBJ2-5; D is unclear. Germline V CDR1 and CDR2: LGHNT, FRNRAP. The CDR3 runs to 15 residues. The V gene lost 6 bases and the J gene lost 2 bases, with 16 bases spanning the gap. The CDR3, as DNA: TGTGCTAGTGGCCCAGGCCGGAACCTACAAGAGACCCAGTACTTC. Its translation is CASGPGRNLQETQYF.